This T cell receptor (beta chain) is from a study of blood T cell repertoires in COVID-19. Germline V CDR1 and CDR2: MNHEY, SVGAGI. This CDR3 spans 15 amino acids. The V end was cut by 6 bases, the J end by 2 bases, with 16 bases between. Generated by immunoSEQ multiplex PCR, the TCRdb table keeps only in-frame clones and is missing some. The repertoire holds more than 95,000 clones, with 82% as singletons. This clone appeared a single time. The TCR was taken from an elderly man with acute or convalescent COVID-19. The sample taken for sequencing was peripheral blood. The chain links TRBV6-5 to TRBJ1-2, with a tentative D call TRBD1 (6 bases). CDR3 region: CASRGGAGLNYGYTF. DNA of the CDR3: TGTGCCAGCAGGGGGGGGGCAGGGTTGAACTATGGCTACACCTTC.